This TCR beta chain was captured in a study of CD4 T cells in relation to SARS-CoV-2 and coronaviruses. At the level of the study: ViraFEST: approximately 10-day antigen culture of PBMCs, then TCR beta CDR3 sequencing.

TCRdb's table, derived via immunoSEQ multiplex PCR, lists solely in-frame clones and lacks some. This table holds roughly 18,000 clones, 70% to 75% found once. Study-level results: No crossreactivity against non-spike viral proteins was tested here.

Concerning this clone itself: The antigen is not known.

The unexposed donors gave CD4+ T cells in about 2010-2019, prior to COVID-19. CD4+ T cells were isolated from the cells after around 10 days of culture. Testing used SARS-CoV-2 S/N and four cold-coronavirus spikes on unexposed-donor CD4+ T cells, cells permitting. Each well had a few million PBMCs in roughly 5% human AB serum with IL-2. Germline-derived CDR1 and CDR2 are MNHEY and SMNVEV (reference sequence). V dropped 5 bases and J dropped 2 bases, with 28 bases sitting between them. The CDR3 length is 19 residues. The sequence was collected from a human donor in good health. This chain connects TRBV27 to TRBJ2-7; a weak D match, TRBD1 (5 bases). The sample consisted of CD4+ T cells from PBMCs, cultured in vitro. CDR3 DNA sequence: TGTGCCAGCAGTCCCATGAAGATCGTGGGCCAGGGTAAAGCCTACGAGCAGTACTTC. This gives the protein CASSPMKIVGQGKAYEQYF.